This TCR beta chain stems from a study of identical twins. In every case, the donor was a healthy Caucasian. This clonotype was found a few times. TCRdb called the 5' RACE reads again in MiXCR, with one record for every CDR3 protein. The sample lists roughly 750,000 distinct CDR3 sequences; 21% were seen once. With 6 bases clipped from V and 0 bases from J, the junction kept 3 bases outside the gene matches. This CDR3 comprises 16 residues. The sample was also linked to a second study, of T cells expressing NK-cell markers.

This chain connects TRBV12-3 or TRBV12-4 to TRBJ2-3; the match to TRBD2 covers 13 bases. Sequencing was done on a sample of PBMCs. This receptor was taken from a woman under 30 in good health. The CDR3 here is CASSGTSGVSTDTQYF. CDR3 coding DNA: TGTGCCAGCAGCGGGACTAGCGGGGTTAGCACAGATACGCAGTATTTT.